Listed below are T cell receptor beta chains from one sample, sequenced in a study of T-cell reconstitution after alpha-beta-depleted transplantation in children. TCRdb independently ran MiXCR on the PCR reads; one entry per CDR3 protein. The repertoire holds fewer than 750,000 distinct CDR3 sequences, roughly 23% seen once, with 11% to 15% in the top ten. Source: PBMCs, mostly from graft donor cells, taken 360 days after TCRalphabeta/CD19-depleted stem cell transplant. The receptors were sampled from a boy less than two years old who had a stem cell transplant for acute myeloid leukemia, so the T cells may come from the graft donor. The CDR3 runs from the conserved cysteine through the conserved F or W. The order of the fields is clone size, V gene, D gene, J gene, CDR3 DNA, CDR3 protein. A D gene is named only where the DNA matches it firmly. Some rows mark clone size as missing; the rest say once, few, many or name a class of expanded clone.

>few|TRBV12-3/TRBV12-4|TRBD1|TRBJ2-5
TGTGCCAGCAATGGACAGGGGGCGGCTACAGAGACCCAGTACTTC
CASNGQGAATETQYF
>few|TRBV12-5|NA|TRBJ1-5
TGTGCTAGTGGGGGGATTGGGAATCAGCCCCAGCATTTT
CASGGIGNQPQHF
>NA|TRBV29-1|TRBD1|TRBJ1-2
TGCAGCGTTGGGCCGACAGGGTGGGGTGGCTACACCTTC
CSVGPTGWGGYTF
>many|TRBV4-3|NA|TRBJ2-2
TGCGCCAGCAGCCCCGTGGCCCCCACCGGGGAGCTGTTTTTT
CASSPVAPTGELFF
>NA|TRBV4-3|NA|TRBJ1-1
TGCGCCAGCAGCCAAAGGGGTCCACTATCCGAAGCTTTCTTT
CASSQRGPLSEAFF
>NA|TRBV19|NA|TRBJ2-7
TGTGCCAGTAGTGCGGGACAGACATTGTACGAGCAGTACTTC
CASSAGQTLYEQYF
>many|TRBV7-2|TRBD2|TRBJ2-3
TGTGCCAGCAGCCTACGCGGGGGGGCCACAGATACGCAGTATTTT
CASSLRGGATDTQYF
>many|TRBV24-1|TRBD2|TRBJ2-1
TGTGCCACCAGTGATCCAACTAGCGGGGGGGCAAGAGGTTACAATGAGCAGTTCTTC
CATSDPTSGGARGYNEQFF
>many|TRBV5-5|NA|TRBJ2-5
TGTGCCAGCAGCTTCGAGGGGGTCCAAGAGACCCAGTACTTC
CASSFEGVQETQYF
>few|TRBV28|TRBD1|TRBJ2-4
TGTGCCAGCAGTTTCTTGGGACAGGGGGGTGCCAAAAACATTCAGTACTTC
CASSFLGQGGAKNIQYF
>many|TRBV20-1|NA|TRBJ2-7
TGCAGTGCTAGAGATGCGTCTAGATACTACGAGCAGTACTTC
CSARDASRYYEQYF
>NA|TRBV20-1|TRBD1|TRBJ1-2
TGCAGTGCTAGACCGGACAGGCGGAACTATGGCTACACCTTC
CSARPDRRNYGYTF
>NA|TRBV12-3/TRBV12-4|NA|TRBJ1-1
TGTGCCAGCTTCCTTACAGCGAACACTGAAGCTTTCTTT
CASFLTANTEAFF
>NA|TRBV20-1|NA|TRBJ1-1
TGCAGTGCTAGTGACTGGGAAGCTTTCTTT
CSASDWEAFF
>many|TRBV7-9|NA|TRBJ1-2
TGTGCCAGCAGCTTAAACAACTATGGCTACACCTTC
CASSLNNYGYTF
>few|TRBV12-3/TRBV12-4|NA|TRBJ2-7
TGTGCCAGCAGTGACCCTTCCGGACAGAGGGGCGAGCAGTACTTC
CASSDPSGQRGEQYF
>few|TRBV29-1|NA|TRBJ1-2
TGCAGCGTTCGGGACCGGCTTTATGGCTACACCTTC
CSVRDRLYGYTF
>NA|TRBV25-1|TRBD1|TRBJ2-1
TGTGCCAGCTCTCGAACCGGGACAGCTAACAATGAGCAGTTCTTC
CASSRTGTANNEQFF
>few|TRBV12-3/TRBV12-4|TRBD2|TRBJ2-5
TGTGCCAGCAGTTTTAATACGGTAGCGGGGGGGCAAGAGACCCAGTACTTC
CASSFNTVAGGQETQYF
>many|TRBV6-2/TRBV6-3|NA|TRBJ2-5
TGTGCCAGCAGTTACCCCGGGGCCGGGTACTTC
CASSYPGAGYF
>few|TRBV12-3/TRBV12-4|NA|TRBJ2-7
TGTGCCAGCAGCGCCGCTGGTTTCGAGCAGTACTTC
CASSAAGFEQYF
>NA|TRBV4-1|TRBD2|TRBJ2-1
TGCGCCAGTGGCGGGGGGGCCGATGAGCAGTTCTTC
CASGGGADEQFF
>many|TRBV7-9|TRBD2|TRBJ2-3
TGTGCCAGCAGCTTTTTCTGGCGGGGGTATACAGATACGCAGTATTTT
CASSFFWRGYTDTQYF
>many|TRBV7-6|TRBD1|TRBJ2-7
TGTGCCAGCAGCTTAGAGGACAGGCGTCACTACGAGCAGTACTTC
CASSLEDRRHYEQYF